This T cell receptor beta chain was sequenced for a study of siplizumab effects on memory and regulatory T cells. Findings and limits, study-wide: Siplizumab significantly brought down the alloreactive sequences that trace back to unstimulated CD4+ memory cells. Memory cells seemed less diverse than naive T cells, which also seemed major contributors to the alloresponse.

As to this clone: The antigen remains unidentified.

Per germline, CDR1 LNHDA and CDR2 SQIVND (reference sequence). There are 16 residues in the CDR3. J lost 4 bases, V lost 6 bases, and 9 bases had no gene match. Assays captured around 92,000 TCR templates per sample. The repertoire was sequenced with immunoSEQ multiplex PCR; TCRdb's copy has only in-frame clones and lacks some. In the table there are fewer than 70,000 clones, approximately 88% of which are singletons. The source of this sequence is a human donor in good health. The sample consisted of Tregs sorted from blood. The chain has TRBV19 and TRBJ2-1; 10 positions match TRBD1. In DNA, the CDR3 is TGTGCCAGTAGCGTATTTGGGGACAGGGGATACAATGAGCAGTTCTTC. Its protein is CASSVFGDRGYNEQFF.